This T cell receptor beta chain originates from a study of control samples from healthy donors and cancer patients. V dropped 0 bases and J dropped 0 bases, with 11 bases sitting between them. Germline V CDR1 and CDR2: LGHNA, YNFKEQ. The CDR3 is 16 residues long. Assay: immunoSEQ multiplex PCR; the TCRdb copy retains only in-frame clones and omits some. Among roughly 100,000 clones listed, just over 90% were seen once. The rearrangement joins TRBV4-2 to TRBJ1-2, with D possibly matching TRBD1 (5 bases). Specimen: blood. The TCR was taken from a woman aged 18-30 years in good health. CDR3 in amino acids: CASSQDRADTNYGYTF. In DNA form, the CDR3 reads TGTGCCAGCAGCCAAGATAGGGCGGACACTAACTATGGCTACACCTTC.